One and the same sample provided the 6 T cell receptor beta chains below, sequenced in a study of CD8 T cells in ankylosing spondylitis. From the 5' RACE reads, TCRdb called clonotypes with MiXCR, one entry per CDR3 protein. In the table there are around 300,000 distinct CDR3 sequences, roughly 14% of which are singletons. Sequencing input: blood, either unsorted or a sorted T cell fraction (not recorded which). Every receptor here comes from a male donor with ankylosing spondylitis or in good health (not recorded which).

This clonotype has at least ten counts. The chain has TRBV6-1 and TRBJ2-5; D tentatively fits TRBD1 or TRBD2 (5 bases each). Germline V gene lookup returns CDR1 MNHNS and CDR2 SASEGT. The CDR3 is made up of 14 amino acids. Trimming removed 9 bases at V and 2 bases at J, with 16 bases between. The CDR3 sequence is CASRMGVIQETQYF. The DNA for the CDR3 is TGTGCCAGTAGAATGGGGGTGATTCAAGAGACCCAGTACTTC.

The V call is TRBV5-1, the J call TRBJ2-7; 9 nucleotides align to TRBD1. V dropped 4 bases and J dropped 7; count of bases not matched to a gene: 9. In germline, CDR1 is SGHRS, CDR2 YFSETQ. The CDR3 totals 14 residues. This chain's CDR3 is CASSPGGQGGEQYF. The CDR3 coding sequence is TGCGCCAGCAGCCCGGGGGGACAGGGTGGGGAGCAGTACTTC.

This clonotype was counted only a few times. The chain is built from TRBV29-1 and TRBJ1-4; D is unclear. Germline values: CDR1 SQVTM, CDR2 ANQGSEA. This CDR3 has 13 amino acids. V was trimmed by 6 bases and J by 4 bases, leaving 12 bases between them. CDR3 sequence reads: CSVADVLNEKLFF. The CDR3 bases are TGCAGCGTCGCAGATGTTCTTAATGAAAAACTGTTTTTT. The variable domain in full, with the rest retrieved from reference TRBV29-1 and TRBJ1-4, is SAVISQKPSRDICQRGTSLTIQCQVDSQVTMMFWYRQQPGQSLTLIATANQGSEATYESGFVIDKFPISRPNLTFSTLTVSNMSPEDSSIYLCSVADVLNEKLFFGSGTQLSVL.

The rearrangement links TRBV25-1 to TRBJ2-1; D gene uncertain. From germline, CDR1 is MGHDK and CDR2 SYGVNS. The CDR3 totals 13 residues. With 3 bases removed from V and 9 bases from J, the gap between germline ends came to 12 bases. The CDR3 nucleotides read TGTGCCAGCAGTGACCGGACGCTACGTGAGCAGTTCTTC. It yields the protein CASSDRTLREQFF.

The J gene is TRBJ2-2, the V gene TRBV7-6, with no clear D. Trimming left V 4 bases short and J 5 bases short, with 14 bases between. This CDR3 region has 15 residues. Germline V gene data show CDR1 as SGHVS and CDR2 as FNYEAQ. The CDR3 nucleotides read TGTGCCAGCAGCTCCTCCTTCGTTAGGACCGGGGAGCTGTTTTTT. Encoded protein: CASSSSFVRTGELFF.

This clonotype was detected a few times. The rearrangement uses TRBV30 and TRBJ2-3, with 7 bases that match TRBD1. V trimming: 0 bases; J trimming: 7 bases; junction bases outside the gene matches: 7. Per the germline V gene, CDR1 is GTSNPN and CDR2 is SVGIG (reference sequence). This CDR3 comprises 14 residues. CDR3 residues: CAWSVQGGANTQYF. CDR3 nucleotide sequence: TGTGCCTGGAGTGTACAAGGGGGCGCGAATACGCAGTATTTT.